This entry concerns a single T cell receptor beta chain. As yet, its antigen is unknown. Each CDR3 protein is one row after TCRdb ran MiXCR on the RT-PCR reads. Of about 780,000 distinct CDR3 sequences detected, less than 20% appear once; the ten largest clones hold roughly 11%. After removal of 3 bases from V and 3 bases from J, the junction contained 6 bases not matched to a gene. There are 16 residues in the CDR3. CDR1 and CDR2 from the germline V gene are KGHDR and SFDVKD. The data belong to a study of response to subunit inactivated influenza vaccine. Study-wide points: Every seasonal influenza vaccination brings in few new T cells, the authors suggested.

The chain carries TRBV24-1 and TRBJ2-3; TRBD2 agrees at 9 bases. This TCR was sampled from a man aged 50 to 59 who received an inactivated influenza vaccine. The input for sequencing was PBMCs from blood, taken less than 6 days after vaccination. The CDR3 spells CATSDPSGTRTDTQYF. CDR3 in DNA: TGTGCCACCAGTGATCCTAGCGGGACTAGGACAGATACGCAGTATTTT.